Given below is one TCR beta chain in context. Its antigen is still unknown. This entry belongs to a study of CD8 T cells in ankylosing spondylitis. Study results and caveats: A motif of eight highly homologous TCR beta variants was seen as apparently characteristic of ankylosing spondylitis blood.

TCRdb re-called the 5' RACE reads with MiXCR, one entry per CDR3 protein. The repertoire has just over 350,000 distinct CDR3 sequences, 20% to 25% of them found once; the top ten carry under 15%. V lost 0 bases, J lost 6 bases, and 13 bases stayed unmatched. The CDR3 spans 16 residues. Germline CDR1 and CDR2: DFQATT and SNEGSKA (reference sequence). Sequences were obtained from blood, either unsorted or a sorted T cell fraction (not recorded which). The rearrangement uses TRBV20-1 and TRBJ1-2; 7 bases fit TRBD1. The sequence was obtained from a male donor with ankylosing spondylitis or in good health (not recorded which). CDR3 loop: CSARDGGGARRDGYTF. The CDR3 bases are TGCAGTGCTAGAGACGGAGGGGGCGCAAGAAGAGATGGCTACACCTTC.